The sequence of this T cell receptor (beta chain) was determined in a study of T cell responses to AZD1222 COVID-19 vaccine. Using immunoSEQ multiplex PCR, the repertoire was profiled, and TCRdb retains in-frame clones only, with some absent. Its table lists over 140,000 clones. Note on this clone: No antigen is known for it.

Findings and limits, study-wide: No repertoire was sampled before or during the peak T cell response, only after it. Breadth and depth of Spike-specific TCRs rose after two AZD1222 doses. Variant regions that are unmutated are reportedly the target of nearly half of spike-specific TCRs. AZD1222 recipients seropositive at baseline numbered only five to seven.

The CDR3 runs 14 residues. Germline V CDR1 and CDR2: SGHRS, YFSETQ. With 4 bases clipped from V and 8 bases from J, the junction kept 4 bases outside the gene matches. Sequenced: peripheral blood. The source of this sequence is an adult in good health. The rearrangement uses TRBV5-1 and TRBJ2-1; TRBD2 matches 12 bases. Written as DNA, the CDR3 is TGCGCCAGCAGCCTGACTAGCGGGGGCGATGAGCAGTTCTTC. This sequence encodes CASSLTSGGDEQFF.